This T cell receptor (beta chain) is from a study of metastatic and nonmetastatic thyroid tumors. Study as a whole: Malignant thyroid and benign thyroid patients provided blood and tumor or nodule tissue whose repertoires were compared.

This clone was observed at least ten times. No treatment of any kind had been given to any patient before thyroid surgery. TCRdb re-called clones via MiXCR from the PCR reads. The sample holds around 26,000 clones, 22% seen once. The J segment lost 2 bases and the V segment lost 3 bases, leaving 2 bases of the junction unmatched. The CDR3 sequence is 14 residues long. In germline, CDR1 is SEHNR, CDR2 FQNEAQ (reference sequence). This TCR derives from a female donor with papillary thyroid cancer or a benign thyroid nodule (not recorded which). Some clones in this sample may be carry-over from other donors' samples. Sequencing was performed on blood. The J gene is TRBJ2-3, the V gene TRBV7-9, with TRBD1 matching over 7 bases. This CDR3 reads CASSLGQITDTQYF. CDR3 in DNA: TGTGCCAGCAGCTTGGGACAGATCACAGATACGCAGTATTTT.